This T cell receptor (beta chain) originates from a study of blood T cell repertoires in COVID-19. Study-wide context: Both acute and convalescent COVID-19 samples were obtained from the United States, Italy and Spain. T cells, B-cell-depleted T cells, or PBMCs supplied cDNA or gDNA.

How the authors handled the data: Amplification of reference gene primers provided the estimated nucleated cell counts. Generated by immunoSEQ multiplex PCR, the TCRdb table keeps only in-frame clones and is missing some. Clonal size and the V and J genes are those of that table, whereas D and trimming came from the DNA. The sample yields over 120,000 clones, over 70% seen once. The CDR3 contains 13 residues. V lost 3 bases and J lost 7, with 9 bases in between. The germline V gene has CDR1 MNHEY and CDR2 SMNVEV (reference sequence). The receptor comes from a woman between 55 and 75 years old with acute or convalescent COVID-19. The chain recombines TRBV27 with TRBJ1-4; tentatively, D is TRBD1 (6 bases). Sequences were obtained from peripheral blood. The chain's CDR3 is CASSFRTAEKLFF. The CDR3 bases are TGTGCCAGCAGTTTCCGGACAGCTGAAAAACTGTTTTTT. Full variable domain (remainder filled in from reference TRBV27 and TRBJ1-4): EAQVTQNPRYLITVTGKKLTVTCSQNMNHEYMSWYRQDPGLGLRQIYYSMNVEVTDKGDVPEGYKVSRKEKRNFPLILESPSPNQTSLYFCASSFRTAEKLFFGSGTQLSVL.